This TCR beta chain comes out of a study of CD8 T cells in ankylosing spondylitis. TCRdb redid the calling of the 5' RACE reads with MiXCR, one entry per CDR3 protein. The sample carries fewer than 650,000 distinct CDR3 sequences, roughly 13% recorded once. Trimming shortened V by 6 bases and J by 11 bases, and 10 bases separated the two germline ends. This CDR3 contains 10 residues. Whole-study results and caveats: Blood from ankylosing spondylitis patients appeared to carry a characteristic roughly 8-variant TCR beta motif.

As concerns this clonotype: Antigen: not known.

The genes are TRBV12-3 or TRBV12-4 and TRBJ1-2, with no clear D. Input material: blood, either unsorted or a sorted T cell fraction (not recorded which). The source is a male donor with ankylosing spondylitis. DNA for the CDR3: TGTGCCAGCAGCTTGATAGGGTACACCTTC. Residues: CASSLIGYTF.